The source of this T cell receptor beta chain is a study of T cell responses to AZD1222 COVID-19 vaccine. For the study at large: Pooled together were second doses at about 4 or about 12 weeks. General study findings and limits: Among AZD1222 vaccinees, only six or seven were seropositive at baseline. A mostly white British donor set with more females was recruited, and clonal diversity was possibly underestimated. Spike-specific TCRs gained breadth and depth after people received two AZD1222 doses.

The CDR3 is 15 amino acids. CDR1 and CDR2 from the germline V gene are MGHRA and YSYEKL. V lost 8 bases to trimming and J lost 8 bases, with 24 bases between them. This clone was seen more than once but under ten times. Its matching antigen is unknown. Profiled with immunoSEQ multiplex PCR; TCRdb holds only in-frame clones, not every one. The sample carries 85,000 to 90,000 clones, approximately 89% recorded once. The V and J genes are TRBV4-1 and TRBJ1-1; D perhaps matches TRBD1 (6 bases). This material consisted of peripheral blood, taken on day 0 of AZD1222 vaccination. The TCR comes from an adult in good health. The CDR3 here is CASRDSGTPVGEAFF. The CDR3 DNA is TGCGCCAGCCGCGATTCCGGGACACCTGTAGGAGAAGCTTTCTTT.